These 8 T cell receptor beta chains were all obtained from the same sample, sequenced in a study of OX40 agonist ivuxolimab in advanced cancers. Generated by immunoSEQ multiplex PCR, the TCRdb table keeps only in-frame clones and is missing some. Of some 69,000 clones listed, roughly 89% are singletons. Sequencing was performed on CD4+ or CD8+ T cells sorted from blood, taken in a trial of the OX40 agonist ivuxolimab. These receptors were obtained from an adult with an advanced solid tumor such as melanoma, head and neck, liver or kidney cancer.

The V and J genes are TRBV28 and TRBJ2-3; the D is unclear. CDR1 is MDHEN and CDR2 is SYDVKM in the germline V gene. The CDR3 loop spans 11 amino acids. Trimming removed 4 bases at V and 10 bases at J, with 9 bases between. The CDR3 DNA reads TGTGCCAGCAGTTCCGCCCCTTCGCAGTATTTT. Translated: CASSSAPSQYF.

This rearrangement joins TRBV20-1 to TRBJ2-5; 8 bases fit TRBD1. The trim removed 5 bases at V and 4 bases at J, leaving 0 bases unmatched. Germline V gene lookup returns CDR1 DFQATT and CDR2 SNEGSKA (reference sequence). The CDR3 consists of 11 residues. CDR3 in DNA: TGCAGTGCTGGGACAGGAGAGACCCAGTACTTC. It is translated as CSAGTGETQYF.

This chain joins TRBV5-8 and TRBJ1-1; tentatively, D is TRBD1 (5 bases). V was cut by 2 bases and J by 4 bases, with 15 bases left in between. In germline, CDR1 is SGHTS, CDR2 YDEGEE. The CDR3 extends over 15 amino acids. CDR3 amino acids: CASSLRGGGSTEAFF. The CDR3 DNA reads TGTGCCAGCAGCTTAAGGGGCGGGGGAAGCACTGAAGCTTTCTTT.

This rearrangement joins TRBV7-2 to TRBJ1-1; possibly TRBD1 for D (5 bases). Trimming took 5 bases from V and 1 from J, leaving 8 bases between them. CDR1 is SGHTA, CDR2 FQGNSA, per germline. This CDR3 contains 13 residues. The chain's CDR3 is CASSLGQNTEAFF. CDR3 bases: TGTGCCAGCAGCCTAGGACAGAACACTGAAGCTTTCTTT.

The J gene is TRBJ2-4, the V gene TRBV11-3, with a weak D call TRBD2 (6 bases). Germline values: CDR1 SGHNT, CDR2 YENEEA. V lost 5 bases and J lost 6, with 14 bases in between. The CDR3 sequence is 14 residues long. This CDR3 is CASSTTGLGNIQYF. In DNA, the CDR3 is TGTGCCAGCAGCACCACGGGACTGGGAAACATTCAGTACTTC.

In its sample, this clone was seen once. The rearrangement joins TRBV10-3 to TRBJ2-3, with a tentative D call TRBD1 (5 bases). Germline loops: CDR1 ENHRY, CDR2 SYGVKD. The CDR3 has 17 residues. The V end lost 2 bases, the J end lost 1 base, and 16 bases lay between the germline ends. The CDR3 DNA follows: TGTGCCATCAGTGAGCCCCCGCAGGGTGAGGGCACAGATACGCAGTATTTT. Amino acid sequence: CAISEPPQGEGTDTQYF.

The genes are TRBV6-6 and TRBJ2-5; D is possibly TRBD2 (5 bases). Germline CDR1 MNHNY, CDR2 SVGAGI (reference sequence). CDR3 length equals 16 residues. V dropped 0 bases and J dropped 5 bases, with 16 bases sitting between them. The CDR3 protein is CASSYSGTWRMETQYF. The CDR3 coding sequence is TGTGCCAGCAGTTACTCGGGAACATGGAGGATGGAGACCCAGTACTTC.

J is TRBJ1-5 and V is TRBV4-1; D ambiguous. The CDR3 loop spans 15 amino acids. Trimming pared 1 base from V and 0 bases from J, leaving 7 bases between. The germline gives CDR1 MGHRA, CDR2 YSYEKL. CDR3 protein: CASSQVGYSNQPQHF. CDR3 in DNA: TGCGCCAGCAGCCAAGTGGGATATAGCAATCAGCCCCAGCATTTT.